This entry features one TCR beta chain sequence. Its matching antigen is unknown. The CDR3 consists of 15 residues. Trimming removed 8 bases at V and 0 bases at J, with 11 bases between. Germline V lookup: CDR1 MDHEN, CDR2 SYDVKM. This sample is part of a study of cytomegalovirus exposure and HLA in healthy donors. General observations from the study: Reports state that TCR beta sequences accurately predicted most subjects' HLA-A and HLA-B alleles.

The PCR contained 60 Vbeta and 13 Jbeta primers. Original handling: About 83 million unique TCR beta chains, some 11 million shared, were counted in a later analysis. Only in-frame clones appear in the TCRdb table, and some are missing; sequencing was by immunoSEQ multiplex PCR. Clone size and V and J calls were adopted from that table, with D and trimming inferred from the DNA. The sample comprises 150,000 to 200,000 clones, 81% of which are singletons, and 1% to 1.5% rests with the top ten. The receptor was isolated from a man aged 50 or older in good health and CMV-seropositive. V and J are TRBV28 and TRBJ2-6; weak D call: TRBD1 (5 bases). The sequencing sample was made of PBMCs. The CDR3 sequence: CASSQVFSGANVLTF. The CDR3, as DNA: TGTGCCAGCTCACAGGTCTTCTCTGGGGCCAACGTCCTGACTTTC.